What follows is one TCR beta chain and its context. Assay: immunoSEQ multiplex PCR; the TCRdb copy retains only in-frame clones and omits some. The sample contains about 330,000 clones, 75% to 90% of which appear only once. The data belong to a study of cytomegalovirus exposure and HLA in healthy donors. Study overall: The 500 to 850 first-cohort repertoires and the 100 to 150 validation repertoires shared the same platform, a later analysis reported.

V was shortened by 4 bases and J by 2 bases, with 13 bases between the two germline ends. CDR1 and CDR2 (germline): SGHRS, YFSETQ. This CDR3 comprises 15 residues. Sequenced: PBMCs. The sequence derives from a woman in her twenties or thirties in good health and CMV-seropositive. The V call is TRBV5-1, the J call TRBJ2-1; perhaps TRBD2 as D (6 bases). DNA for the CDR3: TGCGCCAGCAGCATCGACGGGGGAACCTACAATGAGCAGTTCTTC. Its protein is CASSIDGGTYNEQFF. Supplemented by reference TRBV5-1 and TRBJ2-1, the full variable domain reads KAGVTQTPRYLIKTRGQQVTLSCSPISGHRSVSWYQQTPGQGLQFLFEYFSETQRNKGNFPGRFSGRQFSNSRSEMNVSTLELGDSALYLCASSIDGGTYNEQFFGPGTRLTVL.